The table lists the clone carrying this T cell receptor beta chain with a count of one. These data originate in a study of blood T cell repertoires in COVID-19. Under the authors' procedure: For nucleated cells, counts were estimated from reference gene primer amplification. Profiling relied on immunoSEQ multiplex PCR, and the TCRdb table lists in-frame clones only, not all of them. V, J and clone size are taken as reported in that table, and D and trimming were inferred from the DNA itself. The sample contains some 50,000 clones, approximately 80% of which appear only once. Germline lookup yields CDR1 SGDLS and CDR2 YYNGEE. V lost 4 bases, J lost 4 bases, and 7 bases stayed unmatched. The CDR3 runs to 15 residues.

This chain connects TRBV9 to TRBJ2-5; 10 bases align to TRBD2. This receptor was taken from a human donor with active or convalescent COVID-19. The donor label of this sample is uncertain. The material sequenced was peripheral blood. In DNA, the CDR3 is TGTGCCAGCAGCCTCCAAGCGGGGGGGCGAGAGACCCAGTACTTC. Translated, it gives CASSLQAGGRETQYF.